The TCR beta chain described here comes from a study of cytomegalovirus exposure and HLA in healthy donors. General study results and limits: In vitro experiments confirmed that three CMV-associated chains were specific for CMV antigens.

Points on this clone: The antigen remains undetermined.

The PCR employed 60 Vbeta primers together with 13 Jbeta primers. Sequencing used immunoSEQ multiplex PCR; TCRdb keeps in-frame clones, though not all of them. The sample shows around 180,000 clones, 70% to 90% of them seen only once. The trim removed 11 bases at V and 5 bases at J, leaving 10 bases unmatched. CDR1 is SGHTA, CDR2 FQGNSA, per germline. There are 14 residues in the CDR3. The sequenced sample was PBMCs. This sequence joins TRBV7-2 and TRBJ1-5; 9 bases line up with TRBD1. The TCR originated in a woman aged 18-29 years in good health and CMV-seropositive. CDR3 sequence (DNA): TGTGCCGTGGAGGAGGGACAGGGTCATCAGCCCCAGCATTTT. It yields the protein CAVEEGQGHQPQHF.